This entry lists 4 T cell receptor beta chains sequenced from one sample in a study of OX40 agonist ivuxolimab in advanced cancers. The protocol used for the library was the immunoSEQ multiplex PCR assay. In its TCRdb copy, this immuneACCESS table keeps in-frame sequences only and misses some clones. Where compared with another copy, unresolved V genes explain less than half of these, and the others have no known cause. This sample lists tens of thousands of clones; approximately 91% were detected once. 6% to 8% of the sample comes from the top ten. This specimen was CD4+ or CD8+ T cells sorted from blood, taken in a trial of the OX40 agonist ivuxolimab. The source of these receptors is an adult with an advanced solid tumor such as melanoma, head and neck, liver or kidney cancer.

The gene calls are TRBV7-9 and TRBJ2-7; the D is unclear. This CDR3 is 12 amino acids long. The germline gives CDR1 SEHNR, CDR2 FQNEAQ (reference sequence). V was cut by 5 bases and J by 2 bases, with 7 bases left in between. CDR3 region: CASSQATYEQYF. The DNA of the CDR3 is TGTGCCAGCAGCCAGGCGACCTACGAGCAGTACTTC.

The chain combines TRBV4-1 with TRBJ1-1; possibly TRBD1 for D (5 bases). This CDR3 has 17 amino acids. Trimming pared 1 base from V and 3 bases from J, leaving 18 bases between. CDR1 MGHRA and CDR2 YSYEKL come from the germline V gene. CDR3 DNA: TGCGCCAGCAGCCAAGCGGGTGGGGCCCGCCGGTACACTGAAGCTTTCTTT. This codes for CASSQAGGARRYTEAFF.

The V and J genes are TRBV5-5 and TRBJ2-7; D is perhaps TRBD2 (5 bases). The CDR3 extends over 14 amino acids. Trimming shortened V by 4 bases and J by 0 bases, and 11 bases separated the two germline ends. Germline loops: CDR1 SGHKS, CDR2 YYEKEE (reference sequence). The CDR3 protein is CASSPTGNSYEQYV. The CDR3 nucleotides are TGTGCCAGCAGCCCCACGGGAAACTCCTACGAGCAGTACGTC.

V and J are TRBV5-1 and TRBJ2-3, with 7 bases fitting TRBD1. CDR3 size: 16 residues. Germline values: CDR1 SGHRS, CDR2 YFSETQ. The V and J ends lost 5 bases and 3 bases, in that order; junction bases with no gene match: 12. DNA for the CDR3: TGCGCCAGCAGACCGAGGCAGGGGGTATGGACAGATACGCAGTATTTT. Amino acids: CASRPRQGVWTDTQYF.